This TCR beta chain was captured in a study of shared clonotypes between healthy human individuals. For the study at large: Every donor yielded three CD4 naive, three CD4 memory, two CD8 naive and one CD8 memory plate.

General study findings and limits: Clonotype sharing among donors was expected to depend on sequencing depth.

Produced via immunoSEQ multiplex PCR; TCRdb's table is partial and in-frame only. The sample consists of about 650,000 clones, 95% to 96% of them appearing once. With regard to this clone: Its cognate antigen is unknown.

Trimming removed 5 bases at V and 0 bases at J, with 17 bases between. CDR1 and CDR2 (germline): SEHNR, FQNEAQ (reference sequence). The CDR3 spans 16 residues. In the naive CD8 group, cells lacked CD45RO and were positively selected for CCR7, so terminally differentiated effector memory CD45RA+ cells were left out. This TCR came from a woman aged 25 to 45 in good health. The sequencing input was naive CD8+ T cells sorted from blood. The chain couples TRBV7-9 to TRBJ2-7, with D possibly TRBD2 on 5 matching bases. CDR3 in amino acids: CASSAKSSTSSYEQYF. The CDR3 DNA reads as TGTGCCAGCAGCGCAAAGTCTAGCACCAGCTCCTACGAGCAGTACTTC.